These 9 T cell receptor beta chains were sequenced from one sample in a study of cytomegalovirus exposure and HLA in healthy donors. 13 Jbeta primers and 60 Vbeta primers were used for the PCR. Only in-frame clones appear in the TCRdb table, and some are missing; sequencing was by immunoSEQ multiplex PCR. Here the sample spans 150,000 to 160,000 clones, around 83% being singletons. Sequencing input: PBMCs. Source of these receptors: a woman aged 18 to 35 in good health and CMV-seronegative.

V gene TRBV18 combines with J gene TRBJ1-1; TRBD1 matches at 7 bases. The CDR3 length is 13 residues. Trimming removed 4 bases from V and 4 bases from J; junction bases left unmatched: 3. The germline CDR1 and CDR2 sequences are KGHSH and LQKENI. CDR3 DNA: TGTGCCAGCTCACAGGGGGCGGGCACTGAAGCTTTCTTT. Translating gives CASSQGAGTEAFF.

Note on this clone: It is unclear where the CDR3 begins or ends on the DNA, so no DNA is shown, and the CDR3 is as TCRdb lists it. The gene calls are TRBV27 and TRBJ2-7; TRBD2 is the table's D call, not checked against the DNA. The length of the CDR3 is 12 amino acids, counting both ends. Germline V CDR1 and CDR2: MNHEY, SMNVEV (reference sequence). The CDR3 is CASSSSAGEQYF.

The genes are TRBV4-1 and TRBJ2-2, with a possible D match to TRBD2 (5 bases). Germline V CDR1 and CDR2: MGHRA, YSYEKL. Trimming stripped 4 bases from V and 1 base from J, with 7 bases between. The CDR3 is 14 residues long. The CDR3 is CASSPGLNTGELFF. CDR3 bases: TGCGCCAGCAGCCCCGGACTGAACACCGGGGAGCTGTTTTTT.

The chain recombines TRBV6-5 with TRBJ2-1; D possibly corresponds to TRBD2 (6 bases). The V and J ends lost 2 bases and 7 bases respectively, with 12 bases between them. The CDR3 runs to 14 residues. Germline loops: CDR1 MNHEY, CDR2 SVGAGI. The CDR3 is CASSYGGGRNEQFF. The CDR3, as DNA: TGTGCCAGCAGTTACGGGGGAGGAAGGAATGAGCAGTTCTTC.

This clone was seen just once. CDR3 amino acids: CSVHSWREQFF. CDR3 coding DNA: TGCAGCGTGCACAGCTGGCGAGAGCAGTTCTTC. This chain uses TRBV29-1 with TRBJ2-1; D call uncertain. Trimming cost V 6 bases and J 10 bases, with 13 bases left between them. The germline V gene has CDR1 SQVTM and CDR2 ANQGSEA. This CDR3 has 11 amino acids.

The chain is built from TRBV27 and TRBJ2-7; D not resolved. This CDR3 is 13 amino acids long. Trimming took 3 bases from V and 6 from J, leaving 12 bases between them. Germline V gives CDR1 MNHEY, CDR2 SMNVEV (reference sequence). This CDR3 is CASSFLQAREQYF. CDR3 sequence (DNA): TGTGCCAGCAGTTTCCTCCAGGCCCGCGAGCAGTACTTC.

CDR3 amino acids: CASSVGPAGTDTQYF. CDR3 sequence (DNA): TGTGCCAGCAGCGTAGGCCCAGCCGGGACAGATACGCAGTATTTT. The chain combines TRBV9 with TRBJ2-3; D is unclear. This CDR3 region has 15 residues. With 0 bases removed from V and 3 bases from J, the gap between germline ends came to 11 bases. Germline V gives CDR1 SGDLS, CDR2 YYNGEE. Complete variable domain (other parts from reference TRBV9 and TRBJ2-3): DSGVTQTPKHLITATGQRVTLRCSPRSGDLSVYWYQQSLDQGLQFLIQYYNGEERAKGNILERFSAQQFPDLHSELNLSSLELGDSALYFCASSVGPAGTDTQYFGPGTRLTVL.

This chain links TRBV6-6 with TRBJ2-3; 8 positions agree with TRBD2. Looked up from germline, CDR1 is MNHNY and CDR2 is SVGAGI (reference sequence). Unmatched junction bases numbered 1, after V lost 3 bases and J lost 2 bases. CDR3 length equals 14 residues. CDR3 in DNA: TGTGCCAGCAGTTATAGCGGGAACACAGATACGCAGTATTTT. This encodes CASSYSGNTDTQYF.

CDR3 protein: CASSLRDKQYF. The CDR3 DNA follows: TGTGCCAGCAGCCTTCGGGACAAGCAGTACTTC. The chain is built from TRBV28 and TRBJ2-7, with TRBD1 as a possible D gene (6 bases). V shed 6 bases and J shed 8 bases, with 11 bases lying between them. The CDR3 has 11 amino acids. In germline, CDR1 is MDHEN, CDR2 SYDVKM. Full variable domain (missing parts from reference TRBV28 and TRBJ2-7): DVKVTQSSRYLVKRTGEKVFLECVQDMDHENMFWYRQDPGLGLRLIYFSYDVKMKEKGDIPEGYSVSREKKERFSLILESASTNQTSMYLCASSLRDKQYFGPGTRLTVT.